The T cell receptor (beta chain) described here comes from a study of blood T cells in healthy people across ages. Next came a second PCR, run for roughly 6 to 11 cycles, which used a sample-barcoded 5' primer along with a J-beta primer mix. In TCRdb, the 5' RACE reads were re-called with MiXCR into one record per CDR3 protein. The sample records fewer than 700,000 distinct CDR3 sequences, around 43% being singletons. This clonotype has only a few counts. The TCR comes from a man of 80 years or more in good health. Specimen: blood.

CDR3: CASSDGSSYEQYF. In DNA form, the CDR3 reads TGTGCCAGCTCAGACGGGAGCTCCTACGAGCAGTACTTC. V is TRBV18 and J is TRBJ2-7, with a weak D call TRBD2 (6 bases). CDR1 KGHSH and CDR2 LQKENI come from the germline V gene. Trimming took 5 bases from V and 0 from J, leaving 8 bases between them. The CDR3 spans 13 residues. Using reference TRBV18 and TRBJ2-7 for the parts outside the CDR3, the full variable domain is NAGVMQNPRHLVRRRGQEARLRCSPMKGHSHVYWYRQLPEEGLKFMVYLQKENIIDESGMPKERFSAEFPKEGPSILRIQQVVRGDSAAYFCASSDGSSYEQYFGPGTRLTVT.